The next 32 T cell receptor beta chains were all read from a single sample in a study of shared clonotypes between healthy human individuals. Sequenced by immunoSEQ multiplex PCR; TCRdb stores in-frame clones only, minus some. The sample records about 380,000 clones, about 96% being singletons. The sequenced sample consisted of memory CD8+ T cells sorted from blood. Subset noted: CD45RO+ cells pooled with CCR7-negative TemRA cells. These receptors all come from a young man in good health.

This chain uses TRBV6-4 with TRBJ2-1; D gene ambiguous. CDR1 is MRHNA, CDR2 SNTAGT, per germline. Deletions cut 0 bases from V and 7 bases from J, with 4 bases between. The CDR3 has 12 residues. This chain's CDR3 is CASSDSKNEQFF. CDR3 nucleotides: TGTGCCAGCAGTGACTCTAAGAATGAGCAGTTCTTC.

For the CDR3, the DNA is TGTGCCAGCAGTTTGGGGGTTAAGTACGAGCAGTACTTC. It encodes CASSLGVKYEQYF. This chain connects TRBV27 to TRBJ2-7, with D tentatively TRBD1 or TRBD2 (5 bases each). The CDR3 is 13 amino acids. Germline V gene sequence: CDR1 MNHEY, CDR2 SMNVEV (reference sequence). V lost 3 bases to trimming and J lost 4 bases, with 10 bases between them.

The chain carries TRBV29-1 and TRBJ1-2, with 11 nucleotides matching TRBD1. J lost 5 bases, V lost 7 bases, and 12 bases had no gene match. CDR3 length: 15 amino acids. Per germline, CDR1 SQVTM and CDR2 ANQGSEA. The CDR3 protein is CSAWTGGVFGYGYTF. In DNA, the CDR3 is TGCAGCGCATGGACAGGGGGCGTATTTGGTTATGGCTACACCTTC.

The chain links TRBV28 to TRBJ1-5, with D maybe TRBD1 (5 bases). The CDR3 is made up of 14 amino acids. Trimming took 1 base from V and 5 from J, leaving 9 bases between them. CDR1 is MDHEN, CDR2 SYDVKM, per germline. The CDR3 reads CASSLFRGDQPQHF. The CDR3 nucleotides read TGTGCCAGCAGTTTATTCCGGGGGGATCAGCCCCAGCATTTT.

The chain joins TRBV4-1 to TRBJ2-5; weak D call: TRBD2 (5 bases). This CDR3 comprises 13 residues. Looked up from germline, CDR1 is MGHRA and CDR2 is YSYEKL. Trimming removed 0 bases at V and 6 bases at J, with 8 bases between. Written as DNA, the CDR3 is TGCGCCAGCAGCCAAGATCCGGGGAAGACCCAGTACTTC. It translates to CASSQDPGKTQYF.

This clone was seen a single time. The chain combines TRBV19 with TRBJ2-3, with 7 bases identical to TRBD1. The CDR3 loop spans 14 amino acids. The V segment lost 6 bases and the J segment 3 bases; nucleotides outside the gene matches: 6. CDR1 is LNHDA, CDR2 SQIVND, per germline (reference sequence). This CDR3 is CASRNRGLTDTQYF. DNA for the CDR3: TGTGCCAGTAGGAACAGGGGATTAACAGATACGCAGTATTTT.

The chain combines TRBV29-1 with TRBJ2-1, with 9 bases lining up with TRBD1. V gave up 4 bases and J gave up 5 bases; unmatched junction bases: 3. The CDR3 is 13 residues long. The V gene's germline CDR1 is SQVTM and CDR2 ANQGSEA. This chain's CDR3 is CSVAGQGHNEQFF. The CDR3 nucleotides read TGCAGCGTTGCTGGACAGGGGCACAATGAGCAGTTCTTC.

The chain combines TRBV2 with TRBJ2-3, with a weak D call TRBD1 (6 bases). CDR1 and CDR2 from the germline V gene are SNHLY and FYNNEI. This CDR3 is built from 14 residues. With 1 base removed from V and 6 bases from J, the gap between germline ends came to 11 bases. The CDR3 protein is CASSEDRVEDTQYF. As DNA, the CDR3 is TGTGCCAGCAGTGAAGACAGGGTCGAGGATACGCAGTATTTT.

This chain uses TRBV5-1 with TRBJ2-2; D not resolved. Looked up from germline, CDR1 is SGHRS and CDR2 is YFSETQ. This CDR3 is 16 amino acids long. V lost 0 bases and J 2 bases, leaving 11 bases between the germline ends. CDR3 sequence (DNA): TGCGCCAGCAGCTTGGGTTGGACGCTCAACACCGGGGAGCTGTTTTTT. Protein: CASSLGWTLNTGELFF.

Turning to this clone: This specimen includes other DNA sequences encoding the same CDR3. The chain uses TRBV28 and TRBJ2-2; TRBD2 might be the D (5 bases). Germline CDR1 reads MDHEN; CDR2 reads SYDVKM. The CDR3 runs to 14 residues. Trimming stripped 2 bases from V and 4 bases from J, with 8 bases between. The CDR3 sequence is CASSLSGGTGELFF. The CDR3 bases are TGTGCCAGCAGTTTAAGCGGCGGCACCGGGGAGCTGTTTTTT.

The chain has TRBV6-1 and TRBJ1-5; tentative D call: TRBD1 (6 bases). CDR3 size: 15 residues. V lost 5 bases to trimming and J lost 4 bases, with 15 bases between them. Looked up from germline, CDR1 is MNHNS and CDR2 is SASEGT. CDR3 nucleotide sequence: TGTGCCAGCAGTCAACCTCTACAGGGTAATCAGCCCCAGCATTTT. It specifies CASSQPLQGNQPQHF.

As DNA, the CDR3 is TGTGCCAGCAGTGTCACTAGCGGGAGGGCCTACTTAGCCGGGGAGCTGTTTTTT. Protein product: CASSVTSGRAYLAGELFF. The chain combines TRBV2 with TRBJ2-2, with TRBD2 identical over 13 bases. This CDR3 contains 18 residues. Germline CDR1 is SNHLY and CDR2 is FYNNEI. V gave up 4 bases and J gave up 6 bases; unmatched junction bases: 11.

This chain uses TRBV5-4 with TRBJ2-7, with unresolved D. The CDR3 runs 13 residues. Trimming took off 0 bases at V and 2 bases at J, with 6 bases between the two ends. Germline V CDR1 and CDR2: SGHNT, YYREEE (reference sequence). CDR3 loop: CASSLARTYEQYF. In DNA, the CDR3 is TGTGCCAGCAGCTTGGCTAGAACCTACGAGCAGTACTTC.

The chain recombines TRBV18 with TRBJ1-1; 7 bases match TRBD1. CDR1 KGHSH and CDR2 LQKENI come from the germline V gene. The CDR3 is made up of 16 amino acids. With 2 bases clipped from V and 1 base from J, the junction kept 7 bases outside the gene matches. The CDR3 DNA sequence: TGTGCCAGCTCACCAGACAGGGTGGTATCGAACACTGAAGCTTTCTTT. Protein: CASSPDRVVSNTEAFF.

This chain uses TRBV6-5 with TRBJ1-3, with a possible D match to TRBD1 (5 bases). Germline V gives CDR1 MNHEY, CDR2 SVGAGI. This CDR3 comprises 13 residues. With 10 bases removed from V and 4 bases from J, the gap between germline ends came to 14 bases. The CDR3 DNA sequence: TGTGCCACCACTGGCGGGGCCGGAAACACCATATATTTT. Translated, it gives CATTGGAGNTIYF.

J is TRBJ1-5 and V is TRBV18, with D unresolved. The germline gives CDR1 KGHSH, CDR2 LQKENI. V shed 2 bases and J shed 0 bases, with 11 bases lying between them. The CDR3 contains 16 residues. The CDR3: CASSPVGSSSNQPQHF. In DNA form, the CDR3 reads TGTGCCAGCTCACCAGTGGGGTCCTCTAGCAATCAGCCCCAGCATTTT. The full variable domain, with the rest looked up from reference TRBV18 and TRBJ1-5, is NAGVMQNPRHLVRRRGQEARLRCSPMKGHSHVYWYRQLPEEGLKFMVYLQKENIIDESGMPKERFSAEFPKEGPSILRIQQVVRGDSAAYFCASSPVGSSSNQPQHFGDGTRLSIL.

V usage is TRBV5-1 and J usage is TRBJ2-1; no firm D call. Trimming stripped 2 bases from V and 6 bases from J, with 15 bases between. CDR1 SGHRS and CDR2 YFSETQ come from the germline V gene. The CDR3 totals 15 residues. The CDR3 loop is CASSLPVGNPNEQFF. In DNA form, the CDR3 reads TGCGCCAGCAGCTTACCAGTAGGAAACCCCAATGAGCAGTTCTTC.

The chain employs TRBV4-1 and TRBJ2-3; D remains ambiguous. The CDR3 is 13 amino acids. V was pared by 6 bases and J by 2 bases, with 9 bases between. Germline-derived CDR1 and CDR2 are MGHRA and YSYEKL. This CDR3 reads CASSTVSTDTQYF. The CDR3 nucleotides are TGCGCCAGCAGTACCGTTTCCACAGATACGCAGTATTTT.

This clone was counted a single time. CDR3 in amino acids: CAWSAGNLESQETQYF. CDR3 DNA: TGTGCCTGGAGTGCCGGGAATCTTGAATCCCAAGAGACCCAGTACTTC. This sequence joins TRBV30 and TRBJ2-5; maybe TRBD2 (5 bases). Germline V gene lookup returns CDR1 GTSNPN and CDR2 SVGIG (reference sequence). The CDR3 covers 16 residues. The V end lost 1 base, the J end lost 1 base, and 16 bases lay between the germline ends.

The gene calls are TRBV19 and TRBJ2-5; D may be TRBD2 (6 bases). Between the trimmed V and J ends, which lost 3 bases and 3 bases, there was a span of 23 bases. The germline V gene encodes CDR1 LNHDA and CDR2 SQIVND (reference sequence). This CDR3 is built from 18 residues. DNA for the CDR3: TGTGCCAGTAGTATCCTCCTCGGGCGGGACCATACTAAAGAGACCCAGTACTTC. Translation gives CASSILLGRDHTKETQYF.

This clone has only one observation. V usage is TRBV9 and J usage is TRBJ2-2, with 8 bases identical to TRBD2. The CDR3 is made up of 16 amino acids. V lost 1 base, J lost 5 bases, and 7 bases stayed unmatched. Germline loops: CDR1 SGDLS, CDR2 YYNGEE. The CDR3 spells CASSVNGGRRTGELFF. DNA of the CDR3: TGTGCCAGCAGCGTAAACGGCGGGAGGAGGACCGGGGAGCTGTTTTTT.

Here the CDR3 DNA reads TGTGCCAGCAGTTTCGTGACAGGGACAACTAATGAAAAACTGTTTTTT. Translation gives CASSFVTGTTNEKLFF. The gene calls are TRBV28 and TRBJ1-4; 7 positions agree with TRBD1. The CDR3 spans 16 residues. V lost 3 bases and J lost 0; bases outside the gene matches: 4. Germline values: CDR1 MDHEN, CDR2 SYDVKM.

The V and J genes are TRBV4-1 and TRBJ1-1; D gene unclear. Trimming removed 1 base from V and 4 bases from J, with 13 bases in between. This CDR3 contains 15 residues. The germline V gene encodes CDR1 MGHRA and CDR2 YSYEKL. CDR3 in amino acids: CASSQGFPSGTEAFF. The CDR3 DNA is TGCGCCAGCAGCCAAGGCTTTCCTTCTGGCACTGAAGCTTTCTTT.

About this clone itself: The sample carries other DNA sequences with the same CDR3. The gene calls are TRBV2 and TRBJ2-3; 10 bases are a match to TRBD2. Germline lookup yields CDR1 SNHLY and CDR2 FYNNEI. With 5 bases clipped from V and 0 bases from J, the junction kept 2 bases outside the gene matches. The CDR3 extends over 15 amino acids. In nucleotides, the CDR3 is TGTGCCAGCAGTCGGACTAGCGGTAGCACAGATACGCAGTATTTT. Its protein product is CASSRTSGSTDTQYF.

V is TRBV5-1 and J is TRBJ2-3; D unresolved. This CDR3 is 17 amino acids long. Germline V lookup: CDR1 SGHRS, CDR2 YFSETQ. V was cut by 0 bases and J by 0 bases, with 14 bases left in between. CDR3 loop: CASSLDSFYRSTDTQYF. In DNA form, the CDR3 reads TGCGCCAGCAGCTTGGACTCATTTTACCGAAGCACAGATACGCAGTATTTT. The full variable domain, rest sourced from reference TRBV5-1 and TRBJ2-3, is KAGVTQTPRYLIKTRGQQVTLSCSPISGHRSVSWYQQTPGQGLQFLFEYFSETQRNKGNFPGRFSGRQFSNSRSEMNVSTLELGDSALYLCASSLDSFYRSTDTQYFGPGTRLTVL.

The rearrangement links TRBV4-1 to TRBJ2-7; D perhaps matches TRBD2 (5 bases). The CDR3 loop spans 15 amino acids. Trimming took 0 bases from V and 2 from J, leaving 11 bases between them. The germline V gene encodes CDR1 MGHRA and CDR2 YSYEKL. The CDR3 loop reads CASSQEPGNTYEQYF. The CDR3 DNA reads TGCGCCAGCAGCCAAGAACCCGGGAATACCTACGAGCAGTACTTC.

CDR3 nucleotide sequence: TGTGCCAGGAATGGCCTGGGACAGGGGTGGAAGACCCAGTACTTC. It codes for CARNGLGQGWKTQYF. The chain is built from TRBV2 and TRBJ2-5, with TRBD1 identical over 10 bases. Germline V gene lookup returns CDR1 SNHLY and CDR2 FYNNEI. The length of the CDR3 is 15 residues. V gave up 9 bases and J gave up 6 bases; unmatched junction bases: 13.

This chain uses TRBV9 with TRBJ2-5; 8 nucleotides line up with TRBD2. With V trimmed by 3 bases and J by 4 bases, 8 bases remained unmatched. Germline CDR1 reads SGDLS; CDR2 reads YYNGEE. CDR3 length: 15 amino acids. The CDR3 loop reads CASSDPPGGGETQYF. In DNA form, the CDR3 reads TGTGCCAGCAGCGATCCCCCGGGAGGGGGAGAGACCCAGTACTTC.

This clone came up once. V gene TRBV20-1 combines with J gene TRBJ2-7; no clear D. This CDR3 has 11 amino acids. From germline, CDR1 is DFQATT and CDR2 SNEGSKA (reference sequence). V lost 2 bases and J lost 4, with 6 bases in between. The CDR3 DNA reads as TGCAGTGCTAGAAAGGAGTACGAGCAGTACTTC. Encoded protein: CSARKEYEQYF.

The CDR3 sequence is CAWDLHREETQYF. The CDR3 nucleotides are TGTGCCTGGGACCTCCACAGGGAGGAGACCCAGTACTTC. The chain carries TRBV30 and TRBJ2-5; TRBD1 is a possible D gene (6 bases). Between the trimmed V and J ends, which lost 5 bases and 5 bases, there was a span of 15 bases. Germline CDR1 GTSNPN, CDR2 SVGIG (reference sequence). This CDR3 has 13 amino acids.

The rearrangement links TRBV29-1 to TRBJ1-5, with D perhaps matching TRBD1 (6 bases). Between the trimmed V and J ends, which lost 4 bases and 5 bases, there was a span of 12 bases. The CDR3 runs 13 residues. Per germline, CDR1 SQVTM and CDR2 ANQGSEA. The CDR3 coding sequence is TGCAGCGTTGCAGGACAGTCAGATCAGCCCCAGCATTTT. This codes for CSVAGQSDQPQHF.

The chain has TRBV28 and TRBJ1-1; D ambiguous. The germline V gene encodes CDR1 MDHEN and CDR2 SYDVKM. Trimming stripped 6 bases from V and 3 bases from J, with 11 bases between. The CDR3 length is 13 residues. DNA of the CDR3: TGTGCCAGCAGCTACCCCGCGCACACTGAAGCTTTCTTT. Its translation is CASSYPAHTEAFF.